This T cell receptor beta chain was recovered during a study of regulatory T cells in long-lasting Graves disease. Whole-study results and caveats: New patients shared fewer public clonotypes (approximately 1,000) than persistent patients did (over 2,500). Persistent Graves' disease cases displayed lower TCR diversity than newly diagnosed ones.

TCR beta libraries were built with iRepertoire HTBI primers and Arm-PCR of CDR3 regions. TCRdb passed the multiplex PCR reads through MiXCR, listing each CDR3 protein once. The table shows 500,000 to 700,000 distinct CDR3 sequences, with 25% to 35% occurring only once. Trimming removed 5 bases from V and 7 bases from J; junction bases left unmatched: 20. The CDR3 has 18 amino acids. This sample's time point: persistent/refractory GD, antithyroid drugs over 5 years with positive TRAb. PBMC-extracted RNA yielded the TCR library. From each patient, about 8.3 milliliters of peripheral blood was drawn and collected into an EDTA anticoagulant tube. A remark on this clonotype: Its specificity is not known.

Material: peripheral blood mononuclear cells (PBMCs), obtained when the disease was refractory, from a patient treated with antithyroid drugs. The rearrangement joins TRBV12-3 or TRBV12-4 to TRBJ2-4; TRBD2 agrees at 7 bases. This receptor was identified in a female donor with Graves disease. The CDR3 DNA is TGTGCCAGCAGTCCTAAGGCCTGGTTGCGGGAGAGGACTAACATTCAGTACTTC. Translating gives CASSPKAWLRERTNIQYF.